Below are 9 T cell receptor beta chains sequenced from a single sample in a study of OX40 agonist ivuxolimab in advanced cancers. The repertoire was sequenced with immunoSEQ multiplex PCR; TCRdb's copy has only in-frame clones and lacks some. The sample carries 55,000 to 75,000 clones, 75% to 90% recorded once. The input for sequencing was CD4+ or CD8+ T cells sorted from blood, taken in a trial of the OX40 agonist ivuxolimab. These receptors were collected from an adult with an advanced solid tumor such as melanoma, head and neck, liver or kidney cancer.

This chain links TRBV5-4 with TRBJ1-1; D is uncertain. The CDR3 consists of 12 residues. Looked up from germline, CDR1 is SGHNT and CDR2 is YYREEE (reference sequence). The V end lost 5 bases, the J end lost 6 bases, and 11 bases lay between the germline ends. In DNA, the CDR3 is TGTGCCAGCAGTATACCCGGGTCTGAAGCTTTCTTT. Protein product: CASSIPGSEAFF.

This rearrangement joins TRBV25-1 to TRBJ1-4, with D perhaps matching TRBD1 (5 bases). The CDR3 is made up of 13 amino acids. The germline V gene encodes CDR1 MGHDK and CDR2 SYGVNS. Trimming took 8 bases from V and 0 from J, leaving 7 bases between them. The CDR3 nucleotides read TGTGCCAGCCTACAGGCAACTAATGAAAAACTGTTTTTT. Protein product: CASLQATNEKLFF. Looking up the rest from reference TRBV25-1 and TRBJ1-4 gives the full variable domain: EADIYQTPRYLVIGTGKKITLECSQTMGHDKMYWYQQDPGMELHLIHYSYGVNSTEKGDLSSESTVSRIRTEHFPLTLESARPSHTSQYLCASLQATNEKLFFGSGTQLSVL.

CDR3 sequence reads: CASSRDRTNNSPLHF. CDR3 in DNA: TGCGCCAGCAGTCGAGACAGAACAAATAATTCACCCCTCCACTTT. This rearrangement joins TRBV5-1 to TRBJ1-6; D is possibly TRBD1 (5 bases). This CDR3 comprises 15 residues. Germline assignment: CDR1 SGHRS and CDR2 YFSETQ. V gave up 5 bases and J gave up 5 bases, with 14 bases separating them.

On this clone itself: This may stem from a read error, because a much larger clone lies one nucleotide away. This specimen includes other DNA sequences encoding the same CDR3. The chain carries TRBV11-3 and TRBJ2-7; D uncertain. Per germline, CDR1 SGHNT and CDR2 YENEEA. The CDR3 is 14 residues long. The CDR3: CASSLGFGSYEQYF. CDR3 nucleotides: TGTGCCAGCAGCTTAGGATTTGGTAGCTACGAGCAATACTTC.

The gene calls are TRBV19 and TRBJ1-4; D not certain. Looked up from germline, CDR1 is LNHDA and CDR2 is SQIVND (reference sequence). V lost 5 bases, J lost 0 bases, and 10 bases lay in between. The CDR3 is 15 amino acids. Here the CDR3 DNA reads TGTGCCAGTAGTGCTTGGACCACAACTAATGAAAAACTGTTTTTT. Its protein product is CASSAWTTTNEKLFF.

This clone occurred once. J is TRBJ2-6 and V is TRBV5-1, with no clear D. Germline CDR1 reads SGHRS; CDR2 reads YFSETQ. Deletions cut 0 bases from V and 0 bases from J, with 10 bases between. The CDR3 length is 17 residues. CDR3 amino acids: CASSLAITNSGANVLTF. CDR3 DNA sequence: TGCGCCAGCAGCTTGGCGATTACTAACTCTGGGGCCAACGTCCTGACTTTC.

This clone turned up a few times. This sequence joins TRBV28 and TRBJ2-3; 7 bases line up with TRBD2. From germline, CDR1 is MDHEN and CDR2 SYDVKM. The junction had 4 bases not matched to a gene; V was cut back by 2 bases and J by 2 bases. The CDR3 runs 15 residues. Here the CDR3 DNA reads TGTGCCAGCAGTTTAGAGGGACTACTCACAGATACGCAGTATTTT. Translating it yields CASSLEGLLTDTQYF.

This chain uses TRBV5-1 with TRBJ2-7; either TRBD1 or TRBD2 may supply D (5 bases each). V was pared by 0 bases and J by 6 bases, with 16 bases between. The CDR3 totals 15 residues. Looked up from germline, CDR1 is SGHRS and CDR2 is YFSETQ. CDR3 DNA sequence: TGCGCCAGCAGCTTGGGGGACGAAAAACCTTCCGAGCAGTACTTC. This codes for CASSLGDEKPSEQYF.

This clone was found a few times. The chain employs TRBV27 and TRBJ2-3, with D unclear. Germline V gives CDR1 MNHEY, CDR2 SMNVEV (reference sequence). The CDR3 covers 11 residues. V lost 5 bases and J 2 bases, leaving 2 bases between the germline ends. The CDR3 is CASSDTDTQYF. CDR3 nucleotide sequence: TGTGCCAGCAGTGACACAGATACGCAGTATTTT.